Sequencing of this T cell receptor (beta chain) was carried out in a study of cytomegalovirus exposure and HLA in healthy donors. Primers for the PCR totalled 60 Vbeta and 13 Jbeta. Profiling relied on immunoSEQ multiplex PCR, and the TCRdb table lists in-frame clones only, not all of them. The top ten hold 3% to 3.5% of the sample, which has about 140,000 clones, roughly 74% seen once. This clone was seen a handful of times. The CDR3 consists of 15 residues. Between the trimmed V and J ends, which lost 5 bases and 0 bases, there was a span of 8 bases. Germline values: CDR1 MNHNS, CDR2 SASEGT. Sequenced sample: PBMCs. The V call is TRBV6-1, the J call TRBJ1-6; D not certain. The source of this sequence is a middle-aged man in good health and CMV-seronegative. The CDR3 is CASSLGSSYNSPLHF. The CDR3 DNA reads TGTGCCAGCAGTCTCGGGAGCTCCTATAATTCACCCCTCCACTTT.